The T cell receptor (beta chain) described here comes from a study of blood T cell repertoires in COVID-19. Across the whole study: Samples of COVID-19 (acute and convalescent) were obtained from the United States, Italy and Spain. The analysed material was cDNA or gDNA that came from T cells, B-cell-depleted T cells, or PBMCs.

Per the study methods: Estimation of nucleated cell counts was performed using reference gene primer amplification. Repertoires were generated with immunoSEQ multiplex PCR, while TCRdb's copy carries only in-frame clones and drops some. V and J calls and clone size are as listed in that table; D and trimming were resolved from the DNA. Of roughly 250,000 clones detected, roughly 86% appear once; the ten largest clones hold about 3.3%. Germline-derived CDR1 and CDR2 are SGHTA and FQGNSA. The length of the CDR3 is 16 residues. J lost 0 bases, V lost 4 bases, and 7 bases had no gene match. Participant reports of clinical history set cohort assignment.

The sample comprised PBMCs or T cells enriched from blood (not recorded which). The sequence was obtained from a woman between 40 and 50 years old with acute COVID-19. This chain joins TRBV7-2 and TRBJ1-1; the match to TRBD1 covers 8 bases. Here the CDR3 DNA reads TGTGCCAGCAGCTCCTACGACAGGGGACTGAACACTGAAGCTTTCTTT. Amino acid sequence: CASSSYDRGLNTEAFF.